This entry lists 6 T cell receptor beta chains sequenced from one sample in a study of blood T cell repertoires in COVID-19. Sequenced by immunoSEQ multiplex PCR; TCRdb stores in-frame clones only, minus some. Counted here are roughly 87,000 clones, roughly 78% occurring once; the ten biggest clones make up around 15%. The sequenced material came from peripheral blood. These receptors were taken from a woman aged 80 or older with acute or convalescent COVID-19.

This clone showed up just a few times. The chain employs TRBV6-1 and TRBJ2-7; D gene uncertain. Looked up from germline, CDR1 is MNHNS and CDR2 is SASEGT. V gave up 1 base and J gave up 1 base, with 5 bases separating them. The CDR3 loop spans 13 amino acids. CDR3 bases: TGTGCCAGCAGTGAAGACTTTTCCTACGAGCAGTACTTC. Amino acids: CASSEDFSYEQYF.

The chain couples TRBV7-9 to TRBJ2-2; the D gene is possibly TRBD1 (6 bases). The CDR3 sequence is 15 residues long. In germline, CDR1 is SEHNR, CDR2 FQNEAQ (reference sequence). V lost 4 bases, J lost 5 bases, and 14 bases lay in between. The chain's CDR3 is CASSSPGHVTGELFF. The CDR3 region has the DNA TGTGCCAGCAGCTCCCCGGGACATGTGACCGGGGAGCTGTTTTTT.

V gene TRBV6-2 or TRBV6-3 combines with J gene TRBJ2-7; D is ambiguous. The CDR3 runs to 13 residues. Germline loops: CDR1 MNHEY, CDR2 SVGEGT. V dropped 2 bases and J dropped 6 bases, with 11 bases sitting between them. DNA of the CDR3: TGTGCCAGCAGTTACGAGACTGGCCGCGAGCAGTACTTC. It is translated as CASSYETGREQYF.

V is TRBV6-1 and J is TRBJ2-7; 10 bases fit TRBD1. The junction had 10 bases not matched to a gene; V was cut back by 3 bases and J by 5 bases. The CDR3 totals 16 residues. Germline V gene lookup returns CDR1 MNHNS and CDR2 SASEGT. The CDR3 DNA sequence: TGTGCCAGCAGTGAGCCCTCCTTGGGGACAGGGGACGAGCAGTACTTC. Protein product: CASSEPSLGTGDEQYF.

The rearrangement joins TRBV5-4 to TRBJ1-2; 8 nucleotides line up with TRBD1. This CDR3 contains 13 residues. V gave up 2 bases and J gave up 11 bases; unmatched junction bases: 8. Per germline, CDR1 SGHNT and CDR2 YYREEE (reference sequence). This CDR3 is CASSFRDRISYTF. The CDR3 DNA reads TGTGCCAGCAGCTTTAGGGACAGGATAAGTTACACCTTC.

The CDR3 nucleotides read TGTGCCAGCAGCCAAGATCCTCAACAGTCCGCCGAAGCTTTCTTT. Amino acids: CASSQDPQQSAEAFF. This rearrangement joins TRBV4-2 to TRBJ1-1; D is ambiguous. The CDR3 spans 15 residues. V lost 0 bases and J lost 8, with 16 bases in between. Germline V lookup: CDR1 LGHNA, CDR2 YNFKEQ.